One sample yielded the 2 T cell receptor beta chains listed below, sequenced in a study of blood T cell dynamics during melanoma immunotherapy. Time point specified: pre-treatment baseline. Using immunoSEQ multiplex PCR, the repertoire was profiled, and TCRdb retains in-frame clones only, with some absent. The sample shows around 10,000 clones, approximately 85% of them seen only once. The sample in question was blood, obtained from a patient treated with checkpoint blockade. These receptors were collected from a human donor with melanoma.

This clone has a handful of counts. The gene calls are TRBV7-3 and TRBJ2-4, with D perhaps given as TRBD1 or TRBD2 (6 bases each). Trimming took off 5 bases at V and 6 bases at J, with 11 bases between the two ends. Germline V gives CDR1 SGHTA, CDR2 FQGTGA. The CDR3 is made up of 13 amino acids. The CDR3 region is CASSEGGGNIQYF. In nucleotides, the CDR3 is TGTGCCAGCAGCGAGGGGGGAGGAAACATTCAGTACTTC. Based on the CDR3 plus reference TRBV7-3 and TRBJ2-4, the full variable domain is GAGVSQTPSNKVTEKGKYVELRCDPISGHTALYWYRQSLGQGPEFLIYFQGTGAADDSGLPNDRFFAVRPEGSVSTLKIQRTERGDSAVYLCASSEGGGNIQYFGAGTRLSVL.

CDR3 nucleotides: TGTGCCATCAGTGAGTCCGGGTTTAACAATGAGCAGTTCTTC. Protein product: CAISESGFNNEQFF. The V and J genes are TRBV10-3 and TRBJ2-1; D ambiguous. This CDR3 is built from 14 residues. V lost 0 bases to trimming and J lost 5 bases, with 8 bases between them. Germline CDR1 reads ENHRY; CDR2 reads SYGVKD.